The 24 T cell receptor delta chains below come from one sample, sequenced in a study of Vδ1+ human thymocytes. Extracted RNA was reverse transcribed into cDNA. Pooled V-gene forward primers with one constant-region reverse primer generated the CDR3 amplicons by multiplex PCR. TCRdb re-processed the multiplex PCR reads via CATT. The table lists around 76,000 delta-chain clones, around 30% of them singletons, with roughly 0.26% in the top ten. These receptors are not linked to any known antigen. General study points: Thymic TRG and TRD repertoires appeared highly polyclonal.

The sequenced material came from Vdelta1+ gamma-delta thymocytes from the thymus. Subset here: FACS-sorted CD3+ TCRalphabeta- TCRVdelta1+ TCRVdelta2- thymocytes. These receptors all stem from a boy in the first two years of life who had congenital heart surgery.

The chain links TRDV1 to TRDJ1; TRDD3 aligns across 10 bases. CDR1 and CDR2 (germline): TSWWSYY, QGS. The CDR3 sequence is 24 residues long. V lost 3 bases and J lost 1; bases outside the gene matches: 29. CDR3: CALGEAHKLSTGGSYAQCTDKLIF. In DNA form, the CDR3 reads TGTGCTCTTGGGGAGGCCCACAAGTTGTCTACTGGGGGATCCTATGCTCAGTGCACCGATAAACTCATCTTT.

The chain employs TRDV1 and TRDJ1; D may be TRDD2 (7 bases). Germline assignment: CDR1 TSWWSYY and CDR2 QGS. The CDR3 is 19 amino acids. Trimming left V 5 bases short and J 2 bases short, with 27 bases between. Written as DNA, the CDR3 is TGTGCTCTTGGGCAAAAATTCCTACCCTTAGGGGATGGGACCGATAAACTCATCTTT. Protein sequence: CALGQKFLPLGDGTDKLIF.

This clone has a handful of counts. The J gene is TRDJ1, the V gene TRDV1, with 10 bases aligning to TRDD3. V lost 0 bases and J lost 0; bases outside the gene matches: 28. CDR3 length: 25 amino acids. Germline V lookup: CDR1 TSWWSYY, CDR2 QGS. The CDR3 DNA follows: TGTGCTCTTGGGGAACTCGTGTCTACACCCGGGAGTACTGGGGGATGCCCCCCGGACACCGATAAACTCATCTTT. As protein: CALGELVSTPGSTGGCPPDTDKLIF.

The gene calls are TRDV1 and TRDJ1, with D maybe TRDD2 (5 bases). Germline values: CDR1 TSWWSYY, CDR2 QGS. CDR3 length: 19 residues. V lost 0 bases to trimming and J lost 2 bases, with 22 bases between them. The CDR3 DNA is TGTGCTCTTGGGGAACTCTTTTCCTCGAGGGGTTCTTTAACCGATAAACTCATCTTT. Translated: CALGELFSSRGSLTDKLIF.

The chain combines TRDV1 with TRDJ1; TRDD3 agrees at 12 bases. This CDR3 has 21 residues. Germline V gene sequence: CDR1 TSWWSYY, CDR2 QGS. Trimming removed 5 bases from V and 0 bases from J; junction bases left unmatched: 19. Here the CDR3 DNA reads TGTGCTCTTGGGCCCCGGCTGGCGTACTGGGGGATACAAAGGTACACCGATAAACTCATCTTT. This encodes CALGPRLAYWGIQRYTDKLIF.

This clone came up once. The chain has TRDV1 and TRDJ1; 9 bases line up with TRDD3. V shed 2 bases, J shed 9 bases, and the junction held 16 bases outside the gene matches. In germline, CDR1 is TSWWSYY, CDR2 QGS. This CDR3 comprises 17 residues. CDR3 nucleotides: TGTGCTCTTGGGGAATCTCCGAACTTACTGGGGGAGACGCAACTCATCTTT. The encoded protein is CALGESPNLLGETQLIF.

This clone counts as medium-sized. Other nucleotide sequences in the sample specify the same CDR3. This rearrangement joins TRDV2 to TRDJ1; 7 positions agree with TRDD3. CDR3 length equals 16 residues. The V gene's germline CDR1 is GEAIGNYY and CDR2 EKD. V lost 1 base and J lost 0; bases outside the gene matches: 7. DNA of the CDR3: TGTGCCTGTGACACTGGGGATAGATCCTACACCGATAAACTCATCTTT. Protein product: CACDTGDRSYTDKLIF.

With respect to this clone: The same CDR3 is also encoded by other DNA sequences in this sample. This chain joins TRDV1 and TRDJ1; 12 bases agree with TRDD3. The CDR3 spans 17 residues. The V and J ends lost 6 bases and 5 bases, in that order; junction bases with no gene match: 13. From germline, CDR1 is TSWWSYY and CDR2 QGS. CDR3 in amino acids: CALGAILVLGDTDKLIF. DNA of the CDR3: TGTGCTCTTGGTGCAATCCTCGTACTGGGGGATACAGATAAACTCATCTTT.

This clone was detected only a few times. The V call is TRDV1, the J call TRDJ1, with TRDD3 matching 7 bases. Germline-derived CDR1 and CDR2 are TSWWSYY and QGS. The CDR3 has 19 amino acids. Germline trimming cut 1 base from V and 0 bases from J; bases unmatched to any gene: 14. The CDR3 region has the DNA TGTGCTCTTGGGGAACCGCTACTTGCTGGGGGTCAATACACCGATAAACTCATCTTT. Protein: CALGEPLLAGGQYTDKLIF.

This chain connects TRDV2 to TRDJ4, with TRDD3 as a possible D gene (6 bases). The V and J ends lost 5 bases and 2 bases respectively, with 17 bases between them. The CDR3 sequence is 14 residues long. Germline CDR1 reads GEAIGNYY; CDR2 reads EKD. The CDR3 coding sequence is TGTGCCTGTGCCACGGGTGGGGGCCCTAGACCCCTGATCTTT. Its translation: CACATGGGPRPLIF.

V usage is TRDV1 and J usage is TRDJ1; tentatively, D is TRDD2 (6 bases). The CDR3 has 16 residues. CDR1 and CDR2 (germline): TSWWSYY, QGS. Trimming stripped 4 bases from V and 4 bases from J, with 19 bases between. CDR3 region: CALGVLRARDGDKLIF. The CDR3 coding sequence is TGTGCTCTTGGGGTCCTACGCGCAAGGGACGGCGATAAACTCATCTTT.

This chain uses TRDV1 with TRDJ1; no definite D call. The V gene's germline CDR1 is TSWWSYY and CDR2 QGS. V was trimmed by 4 bases and J by 0 bases, leaving 12 bases between them. The length of the CDR3 is 15 residues. The CDR3: CALGVRIRYTDKLIF. The CDR3 DNA sequence: TGTGCTCTTGGGGTTCGAATTCGGTACACCGATAAACTCATCTTT.

The chain is built from TRDV1 and TRDJ1; 9 positions match TRDD2. The trim removed 4 bases at V and 7 bases at J, leaving 13 bases unmatched. CDR1 and CDR2 (germline): TSWWSYY, QGS. This CDR3 has 16 residues. For the CDR3, the DNA is TGTGCTCTTGGGGGCCTTCCTACCGGGCTGGAAATTAAACTCATCTTT. It specifies CALGGLPTGLEIKLIF.

The rearrangement uses TRDV1 and TRDJ1, with 10 bases matching TRDD3. The CDR3 covers 21 residues. CDR1 is TSWWSYY and CDR2 is QGS in the germline V gene. V was clipped by 0 bases and J by 0 bases; unmatched bases: 16. The CDR3 region has the DNA TGTGCTCTTGGGGAACTAGCCCCTACCTGGGGGATAGGGGTATACACCGATAAACTCATCTTT. Its protein is CALGELAPTWGIGVYTDKLIF.

This chain uses TRDV1 with TRDJ1; 8 nucleotides match TRDD3. The CDR3 has 18 amino acids. Trimming at V came to 0 bases and at J to 0 bases, leaving 9 bases not matched to a gene. The germline gives CDR1 TSWWSYY, CDR2 QGS. The CDR3 nucleotides read TGTGCTCTTGGGGAACTACGATCTGGGGGACCGTACACCGATAAACTCATCTTT. It translates to CALGELRSGGPYTDKLIF.

This clone was counted a few times. The same CDR3 also results from other DNA sequences found in this sample. The gene calls are TRDV1 and TRDJ1; 13 bases match TRDD3. Germline assignment: CDR1 TSWWSYY and CDR2 QGS. V dropped 1 base and J dropped 4; count of bases not matched to a gene: 9. CDR3 length equals 18 residues. CDR3 nucleotides: TGTGCTCTTGGGGAACCATCCTACTGGGGGATACGCCTCGATAAACTCATCTTT. It codes for CALGEPSYWGIRLDKLIF.

This clone was observed a handful of times. This chain joins TRDV1 and TRDJ1; D gene unclear. CDR1 and CDR2 from the germline V gene are TSWWSYY and QGS. With 3 bases removed from V and 0 bases from J, the gap between germline ends came to 8 bases. CDR3 size: 14 residues. The DNA for the CDR3 is TGTGCTCTTGGGGAGAAGGGGTACACCGATAAACTCATCTTT. The encoded protein is CALGEKGYTDKLIF.

The chain links TRDV1 to TRDJ1; 11 nucleotides line up with TRDD3. The V segment lost 1 base and the J segment 6 bases; nucleotides outside the gene matches: 16. The CDR3 contains 19 residues. From germline, CDR1 is TSWWSYY and CDR2 QGS. The CDR3 DNA is TGTGCTCTTGGGGAACCTATTCCTAACTTACTGGGGGATATGCATAAACTCATCTTT. This translates into CALGEPIPNLLGDMHKLIF.

This sequence joins TRDV1 and TRDJ1; TRDD3 agrees at 10 bases. V shed 2 bases, J shed 0 bases, and the junction held 15 bases outside the gene matches. CDR3 length: 20 amino acids. Per the germline V gene, CDR1 is TSWWSYY and CDR2 is QGS. The CDR3 here is CALGEGPCHGGYENTDKLIF. CDR3 DNA: TGTGCTCTTGGGGAAGGGCCTTGCCACGGGGGATACGAAAACACCGATAAACTCATCTTT.

Only a few counts were recorded for this clone. One end of the junction does not line up with germline, which may come from a read error. The V call is TRDV1, the J call TRDJ1; perhaps D is TRDD2 or TRDD3 (6 bases each). The CDR3 extends over 17 amino acids. Germline V gives CDR1 TSWWSYY, CDR2 QGS. This chain's CDR3 is CAPGERPTGSVISRLIF. DNA of the CDR3: TGTGCTCCTGGGGAACGTCCTACGGGGAGTGTAATCAGTCGACTCATCTTT.

A few counts support this clone. The chain combines TRDV1 with TRDJ1; D is undetermined. From germline, CDR1 is TSWWSYY and CDR2 QGS. The germline V and J ends were trimmed by 5 bases and 6 bases, with 19 bases remaining between them. The CDR3 is made up of 15 amino acids. Here the CDR3 reads CALGNPFDPMNKLIF. The CDR3 region has the DNA TGTGCTCTTGGGAATCCTTTCGATCCGATGAATAAACTCATCTTT.

This chain links TRDV1 with TRDJ1, with TRDD3 identical over 13 bases. The CDR3 contains 23 residues. The J segment lost 10 bases and the V segment lost 2 bases, leaving 31 bases of the junction unmatched. The germline V gene has CDR1 TSWWSYY and CDR2 QGS. CDR3 region: CALGERGVVKVPYWGIRERRLIF. The CDR3 coding sequence is TGTGCTCTTGGGGAAAGAGGGGTAGTTAAAGTACCCTACTGGGGGATACGGGAGAGGAGACTCATCTTT.

The chain is built from TRDV1 and TRDJ1, with 7 bases fitting TRDD3. The germline gives CDR1 TSWWSYY, CDR2 QGS. This CDR3 has 13 residues. V lost 8 bases, J lost 11 bases, and 14 bases stayed unmatched. This CDR3 is CALQLTGDSPLIF. CDR3 in DNA: TGTGCTCTTCAACTTACTGGGGATAGTCCCCTCATCTTT.

This clone has a handful of counts. The chain employs TRDV1 and TRDJ1; possibly TRDD2 or TRDD3 for D (6 bases each). Germline V lookup: CDR1 TSWWSYY, CDR2 QGS. CDR3 length: 21 residues. Trimming stripped 1 base from V and 0 bases from J, with 27 bases between. The CDR3 nucleotides read TGTGCTCTTGGGGAACGTGCGGCTTCCTTACATACTGGGTGGTACACCGATAAACTCATCTTT. This translates into CALGERAASLHTGWYTDKLIF.